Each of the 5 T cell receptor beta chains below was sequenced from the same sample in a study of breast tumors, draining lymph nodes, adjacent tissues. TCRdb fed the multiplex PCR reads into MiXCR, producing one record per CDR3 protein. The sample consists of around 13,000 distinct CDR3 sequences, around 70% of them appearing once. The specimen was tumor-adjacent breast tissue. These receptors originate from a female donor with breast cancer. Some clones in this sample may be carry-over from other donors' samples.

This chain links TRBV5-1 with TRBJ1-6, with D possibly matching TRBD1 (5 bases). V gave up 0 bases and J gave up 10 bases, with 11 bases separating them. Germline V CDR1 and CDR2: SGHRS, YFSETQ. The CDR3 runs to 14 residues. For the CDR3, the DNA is TGCGCCAGCAGCTTGGAAGTCAGGGACTCACCCCTCCACTTT. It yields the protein CASSLEVRDSPLHF.

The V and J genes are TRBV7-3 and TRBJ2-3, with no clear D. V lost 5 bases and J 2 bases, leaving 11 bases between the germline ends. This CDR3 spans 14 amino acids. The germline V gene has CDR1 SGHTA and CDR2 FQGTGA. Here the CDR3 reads CASSPSSNTDTQYF. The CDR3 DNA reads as TGTGCCAGCAGCCCCTCGAGTAACACAGATACGCAGTATTTT.

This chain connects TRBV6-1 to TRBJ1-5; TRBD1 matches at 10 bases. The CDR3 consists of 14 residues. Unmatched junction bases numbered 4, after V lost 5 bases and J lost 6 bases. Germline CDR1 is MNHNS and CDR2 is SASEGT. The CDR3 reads CASSRDRGGQPQHF. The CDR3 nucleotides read TGTGCCAGCAGTCGGGACAGGGGTGGTCAGCCCCAGCATTTT.

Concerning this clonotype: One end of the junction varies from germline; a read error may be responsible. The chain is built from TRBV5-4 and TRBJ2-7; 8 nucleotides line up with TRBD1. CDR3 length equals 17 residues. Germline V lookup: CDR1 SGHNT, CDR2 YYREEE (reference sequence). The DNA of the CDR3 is TGTGCCAGCAGCTTGGGTTGGGGGACAGGCGACATCTACGGGCAGTACTTC. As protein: CASSLGWGTGDIYGQYF.

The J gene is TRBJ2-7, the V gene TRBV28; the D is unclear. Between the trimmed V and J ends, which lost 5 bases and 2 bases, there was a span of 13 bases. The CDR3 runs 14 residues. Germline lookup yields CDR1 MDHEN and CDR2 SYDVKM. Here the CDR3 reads CASSLRYSAYEQYF. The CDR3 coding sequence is TGTGCCAGCAGTCTGAGATATTCGGCCTACGAGCAGTACTTC. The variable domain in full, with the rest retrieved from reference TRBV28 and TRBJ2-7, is DVKVTQSSRYLVKRTGEKVFLECVQDMDHENMFWYRQDPGLGLRLIYFSYDVKMKEKGDIPEGYSVSREKKERFSLILESASTNQTSMYLCASSLRYSAYEQYFGPGTRLTVT.